These 27 T cell receptor beta chains originate from one sample sequenced in a study of sequential checkpoint blockade in melanoma (dated by TCRdb to about 2019). According to the study, the label for this sample's treatment or condition signals: randomized to nivolumab then ipilimumab (arm A) or the reverse (arm B). The library was prepared using the immunoSEQ multiplex PCR assay. Entries here come from immuneACCESS through TCRdb and include only in-frame sequences with V and J called. Some clones fail to appear in such tables; in the studies checked, an unresolved V gene covers under half of the shortfall, and the cause of the remainder is unknown. The sample table lists under 20,000 clones, under 75% of them with a count of one. The top ten clones comprise 15% to 20% of the sample. Sequenced material: CD8+ T cells sorted from blood (inferred from file names), taken from a patient given nivolumab and ipilimumab in sequence. The receptors come from a human donor with melanoma.

This clone was observed once. The chain employs TRBV7-6 and TRBJ2-7; 8 bases line up with TRBD2. The germline gives CDR1 SGHVS, CDR2 FNYEAQ. Germline trimming cut 0 bases from V and 2 bases from J; bases unmatched to any gene: 18. The CDR3 length is 20 residues. The CDR3 DNA reads as TGTGCCAGCAGCTTAGCCCCGGGGGGACTTCTAGCGGGCATAGCCTACGAGCAGTACTTC. Its translation: CASSLAPGGLLAGIAYEQYF.

J is TRBJ1-6 and V is TRBV10-2; 12 bases fit TRBD1. V lost 6 bases, J lost 7 bases, and 13 bases stayed unmatched. CDR1 is WSHSY, CDR2 SAAADI, per germline. This CDR3 region has 18 residues. DNA for the CDR3: TGCGCCAGCAGCCTCTCCCCGGGACAGGGGGCCCCGAATTCACCCCTCCACTTT. Translated, it gives CASSLSPGQGAPNSPLHF.

V usage is TRBV5-6 and J usage is TRBJ1-5, with D tentatively TRBD1 (5 bases). V was clipped by 0 bases and J by 4 bases, with 11 bases between them. Germline V lookup: CDR1 SGHDT, CDR2 YYEEEE. There are 15 residues in the CDR3. CDR3 bases: TGTGCCAGCAGCTTGGCTGGGGGAGGGAATCAGCCCCAGCATTTT. Amino acid sequence: CASSLAGGGNQPQHF.

This clone was counted a few times. This chain links TRBV14 with TRBJ2-7, with D possibly matching TRBD2 (7 bases). The CDR3 loop spans 15 amino acids. V was trimmed by 6 bases and J by 3 bases, leaving 18 bases between them. The germline gives CDR1 SGHDN, CDR2 FVKESK. CDR3 in DNA: TGTGCCAGCAGTGGTGCGGGGGCCTTCTACTACGAGCAGTACTTC. Protein product: CASSGAGAFYYEQYF.

The chain combines TRBV6-5 with TRBJ1-1; D remains ambiguous. The germline CDR1 and CDR2 sequences are MNHEY and SVGAGI. With 6 bases removed from V and 1 base from J, the gap between germline ends came to 12 bases. The CDR3 has 14 residues. The CDR3 loop is CASSWVGGNTEAFF. As DNA, the CDR3 is TGTGCCAGCAGCTGGGTGGGAGGGAACACTGAAGCTTTCTTT.

The V call is TRBV7-6, the J call TRBJ1-3; tentatively, D is TRBD1 (5 bases). CDR1 and CDR2 (germline): SGHVS, FNYEAQ. V lost 0 bases to trimming and J lost 0 bases, with 9 bases between them. The CDR3 sequence is 16 residues long. The CDR3 loop reads CASSLAKGLSGNTIYF. The CDR3 nucleotides read TGTGCCAGCAGCTTAGCGAAGGGGCTCTCTGGAAACACCATATATTTT.

The rearrangement links TRBV28 to TRBJ2-1; 8 bases align to TRBD1. V lost 2 bases, J lost 4 bases, and 4 bases stayed unmatched. The germline V gene encodes CDR1 MDHEN and CDR2 SYDVKM. The CDR3 spans 15 residues. CDR3 protein: CASSLPGGWYNEQFF. CDR3 sequence (DNA): TGTGCCAGCAGTTTACCAGGGGGCTGGTACAATGAGCAGTTCTTC.

There are a few counts of this clone. A junction boundary mismatches the germline segment, possibly from a read error. The gene calls are TRBV5-5 and TRBJ1-1; D is perhaps TRBD1 (6 bases). This CDR3 contains 13 residues. Germline-derived CDR1 and CDR2 are SGHKS and YYEKEE (reference sequence). CDR3 protein: CASSQDRGAEAFF. The DNA for the CDR3 is TGCGCCAGCAGCCAAGATCGGGGGGCCGAAGCTTTCTTT.

This chain connects TRBV5-6 to TRBJ2-3; 10 nucleotides agree with TRBD1. The junction had 11 bases not matched to a gene; V was cut back by 2 bases and J by 5 bases. Germline V gives CDR1 SGHDT, CDR2 YYEEEE. The CDR3 contains 17 residues. The CDR3 coding sequence is TGTGCCAGCAGCTTCGGTCGGGGGACAGGGGTCGGAGATACGCAGTATTTT. It encodes CASSFGRGTGVGDTQYF.

This rearrangement joins TRBV11-2 to TRBJ2-7; TRBD2 might be the D (5 bases). The V end was cut by 0 bases, the J end by 4 bases, with 10 bases between. The CDR3 runs to 14 residues. Germline V gene lookup returns CDR1 SGHAT and CDR2 FQNNGV. CDR3 sequence (DNA): TGTGCCAGCAGCTTAGAAGAGGGATCTTACGAGCAGTACTTC. This encodes CASSLEEGSYEQYF.

The V and J genes are TRBV9 and TRBJ2-1, with 11 bases identical to TRBD2. J lost 1 base, V lost 3 bases, and 3 bases had no gene match. CDR1 is SGDLS, CDR2 YYNGEE, per germline. This CDR3 is built from 16 residues. CDR3 sequence: CASSGGTSGSYNEQFF. CDR3 nucleotide sequence: TGTGCCAGCAGCGGCGGGACTAGCGGATCCTACAATGAGCAGTTCTTC.

This chain uses TRBV6-4 with TRBJ2-7; possible D gene TRBD2, 7 bases. The germline CDR1 and CDR2 sequences are MRHNA and SNTAGT. The CDR3 has 17 residues. The V end lost 8 bases, the J end lost 2 bases, and 25 bases lay between the germline ends. CDR3 amino acids: CASQAFGGGPLPYEQYF. For the CDR3, the DNA is TGTGCCAGCCAGGCGTTTGGGGGGGGCCCTCTCCCCTACGAGCAGTACTTC.

V and J are TRBV9 and TRBJ2-7; 10 bases fit TRBD2. This CDR3 is built from 18 residues. V lost 4 bases, J lost 3 bases, and 16 bases stayed unmatched. Germline CDR1 SGDLS, CDR2 YYNGEE. CDR3 residues: CASSTPPGEAGGIYEQYF. CDR3 DNA sequence: TGTGCCAGCAGCACACCCCCCGGGGAAGCGGGAGGGATCTACGAGCAGTACTTC.

This clone was observed a handful of times. This chain links TRBV2 with TRBJ2-7; TRBD1 might be the D (6 bases). Trimming cost V 7 bases and J 1 base, with 14 bases left between them. CDR3 length: 14 residues. Germline V gives CDR1 SNHLY, CDR2 FYNNEI. CDR3: CASTLGTPSYEQYF. The CDR3, as DNA: TGTGCCAGCACCCTCGGGACACCATCCTACGAGCAGTACTTC.

The chain is built from TRBV11-1 and TRBJ2-5; maybe TRBD2 (6 bases). CDR3 length: 14 amino acids. Germline CDR1 is SGHAT and CDR2 is FQDESV (reference sequence). The V end was cut by 5 bases, the J end by 2 bases, with 12 bases between. CDR3 in DNA: TGTGCCAGCAGCCTCCGGGGGTATCAAGAGACCCAGTACTTC. Protein: CASSLRGYQETQYF.

The gene calls are TRBV4-2 and TRBJ2-7; 9 nucleotides line up with TRBD2. CDR3 length equals 14 residues. The junction had 4 bases not matched to a gene; V was cut back by 1 base and J by 6 bases. CDR1 is LGHNA, CDR2 YNFKEQ, per germline. DNA for the CDR3: TGTGCCAGCAGCCAAGCAGGACTAGCGCCCGAGCAGTACTTC. This codes for CASSQAGLAPEQYF.

The gene calls are TRBV6-1 and TRBJ2-5, with 10 bases that match TRBD1. Per the germline V gene, CDR1 is MNHNS and CDR2 is SASEGT. The V and J ends lost 7 bases and 11 bases, in that order; junction bases with no gene match: 13. The CDR3 is made up of 14 amino acids. This chain's CDR3 is CASMWDRGWEEQYF. Here the CDR3 DNA reads TGTGCCAGCATGTGGGACAGGGGATGGGAGGAGCAGTACTTC.

This rearrangement joins TRBV9 to TRBJ2-3; TRBD2 matches 11 bases. CDR1 and CDR2 (germline): SGDLS, YYNGEE. The trim removed 4 bases at V and 2 bases at J, leaving 15 bases unmatched. CDR3 length equals 19 residues. DNA of the CDR3: TGTGCCAGCAGCCCCTGGGGTGGGACTAGCGGAGATCTCACAGATACGCAGTATTTT. As protein: CASSPWGGTSGDLTDTQYF.

V gene TRBV19 combines with J gene TRBJ1-3; no firm D call. Per the germline V gene, CDR1 is LNHDA and CDR2 is SQIVND (reference sequence). This CDR3 has 17 amino acids. V lost 3 bases, J lost 0 bases, and 15 bases lay in between. The DNA for the CDR3 is TGTGCCAGTAGTATCGCCCCGCCACAGACCTCTGGAAACACCATATATTTT. It translates to CASSIAPPQTSGNTIYF.

The chain couples TRBV7-9 to TRBJ1-1, with 10 bases lining up with TRBD1. Losses at the gene ends were 5 bases for V and 3 bases for J; bases not matched to a gene: 9. Germline V gene lookup returns CDR1 SEHNR and CDR2 FQNEAQ (reference sequence). This CDR3 comprises 16 residues. CDR3 coding DNA: TGTGCCAGCAGCCAGAGACAGGGGGCTACGGACACTGAAGCTTTCTTT. Amino acids: CASSQRQGATDTEAFF.

The chain recombines TRBV21-1 with TRBJ2-7; the table names TRBD1, a call not compared with the DNA. TRBV21-1 is a recognized pseudogene. The CDR3 consists of 17 residues. DNA for the CDR3: TGTGCCAGCAGCAAAGCGCTCGGCAGGGCTCCAACCTACGAGCAGTACTTC. It translates to CASSKALGRAPTYEQYF.

There are a few counts of this clone. The chain couples TRBV2 to TRBJ2-7; 8 nucleotides line up with TRBD1. Germline lookup yields CDR1 SNHLY and CDR2 FYNNEI. Unmatched junction bases numbered 7, after V lost 7 bases and J lost 2 bases. This CDR3 has 14 amino acids. In DNA form, the CDR3 reads TGTGCCAGCATAGGGGACAGGCCTACCTACGAGCAGTACTTC. Translation gives CASIGDRPTYEQYF.

The CDR3 nucleotides read TGTGCCAGTAGTCGCCTATCAACAGATACGCAGTATTTT. This encodes CASSRLSTDTQYF. The chain links TRBV19 to TRBJ2-3, with D unclear. CDR1 and CDR2 (germline): LNHDA, SQIVND (reference sequence). The CDR3 has 13 amino acids. Trimming cost V 5 bases and J 3 bases, with 9 bases left between them.

The chain couples TRBV6-1 to TRBJ2-6, with unresolved D. Germline V gene lookup returns CDR1 MNHNS and CDR2 SASEGT. This CDR3 has 15 amino acids. V lost 1 base to trimming and J lost 2 bases, with 6 bases between them. The DNA of the CDR3 is TGTGCCAGCAGTGAAGGGCTGGCTGGGGCCAACGTCCTGACTTTC. This sequence encodes CASSEGLAGANVLTF.

A single count supports this clone. The gene calls are TRBV28 and TRBJ1-1; the D is unclear. From germline, CDR1 is MDHEN and CDR2 SYDVKM. Trimming took 5 bases from V and 0 from J, leaving 7 bases between them. This CDR3 spans 13 amino acids. The CDR3 loop is CASSAGVNTEAFF. The CDR3 nucleotides read TGTGCCAGCAGTGCCGGGGTGAACACTGAAGCTTTCTTT.

The chain combines TRBV2 with TRBJ2-7; D perhaps matches TRBD2 (6 bases). V was pared by 3 bases and J by 3 bases, with 9 bases between. This CDR3 has 13 residues. In germline, CDR1 is SNHLY, CDR2 FYNNEI. The CDR3 sequence: CASSEGGIYEQYF. The DNA of the CDR3 is TGTGCCAGCAGTGAGGGGGGAATCTACGAGCAGTACTTC.

This chain links TRBV7-3 with TRBJ1-1; TRBD1 might be the D (5 bases). The CDR3 runs 14 residues. CDR1 and CDR2 from the germline V gene are SGHTA and FQGTGA. Between the trimmed V and J ends, which lost 6 bases and 6 bases, there was a span of 17 bases. DNA for the CDR3: TGTGCCAGCAGTCTCCATCAGGGCGCTGCTGAAGCTTTCTTT. Translating gives CASSLHQGAAEAFF.